The present T cell receptor (beta chain) was sequenced within a study of T cells and copy number aberrations in small-cell lung cancer (dated by TCRdb to about 2021). General notes on the study: TCR repertoire sequencing was paired with whole-exome sequencing of the same tumor regions to relate T cell metrics to mutations and copy number aberrations. Tumor TCR data existed for roughly 17 patients, while around 13 patients had TCR data covering both tumor and normal tissue.

The study at large found these results: The study was limited by a small sample size because surgical resection is uncommon in small-cell lung cancer, and the findings require validation. All specimens were formalin-fixed paraffin-embedded tissue, which is known to introduce sequencing artifacts. The TCR repertoire varied greatly across regions, with roughly 79.9-98% of clones confined to one region, an overlap lower than in localized NSCLC. Higher copy number aberration burden was negatively correlated with tumor T-cell density, richness and clonality. Tumors had lower T-cell density, richness and clonality than adjacent lung tissue, but the difference in density was not significant.

The immunoSEQ hsTCRB Kit, with multiplexed V- and J-gene primers, was used to amplify TCR-beta CDR3 regions from genomic DNA. Unique DNA barcodes were added in a second PCR, and the samples were pooled together with a negative control and a positive control. Sequencing of the pooled TCR-beta libraries was performed on an Illumina MiSeq using a 150-cycle paired-end protocol. The authors' pipeline ran thus. Adaptive Biotechnologies processed the raw sequencing data into a report containing normalized, annotated TCR-beta repertoires. T-cell density was calculated by normalizing TCR-beta templates to usable DNA, with usable DNA estimated through amplification of housekeeping genes. Richness was defined as the count of unique rearrangements, and clonality was defined as 1 minus Pielou's evenness. Intratumor TCR heterogeneity between regions was quantified with the Jaccard index, the Morisita overlap index, and the proportion of shared top-20 clonotypes. TCRdb obtained this table from immuneACCESS and retained in-frame rearrangements with V and J assigned. These tables miss some clones; where compared with another copy, unresolved V genes account for less than half of the shortfall, and the remainder is unexplained. That table supplies the V and J calls and clone size; D and trimming were determined from the DNA. This sample has 400 to 500 clones in its table, and approximately 80% of those were observed once. The ten most abundant clones make up approximately 10% of the sample.

The donors were limited-stage small-cell lung cancer patients whose surgical resection took place in Hangzhou, China, between the late 2000s and the early 2020s. Every donor went straight to surgery with no preoperative chemotherapy or radiotherapy, and no donor was given immunotherapy either before or after surgery. All 19 patients in the sequenced cohort were identified as smokers or heavy second-hand smokers. Three regions were collected from each tumor FFPE block by a grid approach so that spatial heterogeneity of the primary tumors was represented. Tumor regions were macrodissected to enrich malignant cells, and selection was limited to regions expected to yield at least 150 ng DNA. To characterize heterogeneity of the T cell repertoire, the study applied multi-region TCR-beta sequencing to resected limited-stage small-cell lung cancers and to tumor-adjacent lung tissue. The AllPrep DNA/RNA FFPE Kit (Qiagen) was used to extract genomic DNA from FFPE tissue.

A word on this clone: No antigen is known for it. No base quality values were provided; no much bigger clone lies one nucleotide off.

CDR1 is given as MNHNS and CDR2 as SASEGT, both from the germline V gene. From its cysteine to its phenylalanine, the CDR3 spans 13 amino acids. This entry keeps only the CDR3 DNA: 39 bases, framed from base 1. Between the V and J ends, shortened by 2 bases and 5 bases respectively, the junction contains 9 bases. The specimen sequenced was tumor tissue. This clonotype was obtained from a woman in her sixties with small cell lung cancer. The chain joins TRBV6-1 to TRBJ2-5; tentative D gene TRBD2, with 6 bases matching. CDR3 reads: CASSEHRGETQYF. In nucleotide form, the sequence is TGTGCCAGCAGTGAACACCGGGGGGAGACCCAGTACTTC.